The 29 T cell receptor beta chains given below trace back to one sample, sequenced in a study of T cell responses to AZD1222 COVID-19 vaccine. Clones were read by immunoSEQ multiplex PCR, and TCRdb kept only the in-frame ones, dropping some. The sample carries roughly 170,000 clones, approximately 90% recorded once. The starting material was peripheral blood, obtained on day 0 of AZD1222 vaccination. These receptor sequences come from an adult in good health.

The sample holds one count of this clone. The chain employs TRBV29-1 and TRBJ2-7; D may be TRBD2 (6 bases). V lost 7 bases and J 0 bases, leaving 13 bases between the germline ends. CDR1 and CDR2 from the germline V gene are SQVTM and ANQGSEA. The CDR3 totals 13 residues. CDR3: CSATGTPSYEQYF. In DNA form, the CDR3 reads TGCAGCGCCACCGGGACTCCCTCCTACGAGCAGTACTTC.

The CDR3, as DNA: TGTGCCAGTAGTAACGGGGTTACTGAAGCTTTCTTT. Protein product: CASSNGVTEAFF. The rearrangement uses TRBV19 and TRBJ1-1; D is ambiguous. This CDR3 region has 12 residues. V gave up 4 bases and J gave up 5 bases, with 8 bases separating them. Germline loops: CDR1 LNHDA, CDR2 SQIVND (reference sequence).

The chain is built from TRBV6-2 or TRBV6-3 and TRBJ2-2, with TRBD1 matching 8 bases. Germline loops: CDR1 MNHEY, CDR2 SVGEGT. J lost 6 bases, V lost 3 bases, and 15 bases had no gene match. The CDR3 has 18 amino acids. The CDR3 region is CASSYRPRTGIFAGELFF. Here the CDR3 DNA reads TGTGCCAGCAGTTATCGCCCCCGGACAGGGATCTTCGCCGGGGAGCTGTTTTTT.

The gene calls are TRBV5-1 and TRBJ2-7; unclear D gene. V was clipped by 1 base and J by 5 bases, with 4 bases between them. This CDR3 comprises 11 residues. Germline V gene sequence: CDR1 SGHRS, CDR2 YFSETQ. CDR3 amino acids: CASSLRDEQYF. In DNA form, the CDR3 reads TGCGCCAGCAGCTTGAGGGACGAGCAGTACTTC.

In DNA form, the CDR3 reads TGCGCCAGCAGCCAACAGGGGAGGTCCTACGAGCAGTACTTC. Translation gives CASSQQGRSYEQYF. The chain joins TRBV4-1 to TRBJ2-7, with D perhaps being TRBD1 or TRBD2 (6 bases each). The CDR3 is 14 amino acids. The germline V gene encodes CDR1 MGHRA and CDR2 YSYEKL. Trimming removed 2 bases from V and 1 base from J, with 9 bases in between.

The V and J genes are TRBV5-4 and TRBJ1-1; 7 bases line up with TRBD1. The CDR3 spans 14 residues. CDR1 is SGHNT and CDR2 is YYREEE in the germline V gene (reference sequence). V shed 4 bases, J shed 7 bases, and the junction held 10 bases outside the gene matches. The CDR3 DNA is TGTGCCAGCAGCCCACCCACCGGGACAGTTGAAGCTTTCTTT. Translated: CASSPPTGTVEAFF.

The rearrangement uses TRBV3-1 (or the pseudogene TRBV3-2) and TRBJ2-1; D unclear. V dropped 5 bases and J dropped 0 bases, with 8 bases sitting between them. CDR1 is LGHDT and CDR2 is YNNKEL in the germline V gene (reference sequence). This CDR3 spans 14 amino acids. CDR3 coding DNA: TGTGCCAGCAGCACTCATAGCTCCTACAATGAGCAGTTCTTC. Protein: CASSTHSSYNEQFF.

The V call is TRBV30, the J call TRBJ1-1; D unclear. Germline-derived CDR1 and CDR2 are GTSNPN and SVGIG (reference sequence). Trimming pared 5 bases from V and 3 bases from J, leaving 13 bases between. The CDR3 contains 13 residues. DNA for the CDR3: TGTGCCTGGGTGTCCCAGATGGACACTGAAGCTTTCTTT. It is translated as CAWVSQMDTEAFF. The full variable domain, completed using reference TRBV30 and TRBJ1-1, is SQTIHQWPATLVQPVGSPLSLECTVEGTSNPNLYWYRQAAGRGLQLLFYSVGIGQISSEVPQNLSASRPQDRQFILSSKKLLLSDSGFYLCAWVSQMDTEAFFGQGTRLTVV.

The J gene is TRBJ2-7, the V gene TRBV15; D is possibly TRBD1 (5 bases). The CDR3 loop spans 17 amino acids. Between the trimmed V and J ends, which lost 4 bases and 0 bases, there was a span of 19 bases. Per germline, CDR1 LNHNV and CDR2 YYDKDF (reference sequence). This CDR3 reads CATSIVGHGLPSYEQYF. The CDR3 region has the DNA TGTGCCACCAGCATCGTCGGACATGGCCTCCCCTCCTACGAGCAGTACTTC.

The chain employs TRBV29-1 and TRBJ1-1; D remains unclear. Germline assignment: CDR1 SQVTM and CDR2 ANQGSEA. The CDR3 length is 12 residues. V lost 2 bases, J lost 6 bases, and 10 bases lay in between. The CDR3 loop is CSVERGPAEAFF. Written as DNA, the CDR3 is TGCAGCGTTGAACGGGGTCCCGCTGAAGCTTTCTTT.

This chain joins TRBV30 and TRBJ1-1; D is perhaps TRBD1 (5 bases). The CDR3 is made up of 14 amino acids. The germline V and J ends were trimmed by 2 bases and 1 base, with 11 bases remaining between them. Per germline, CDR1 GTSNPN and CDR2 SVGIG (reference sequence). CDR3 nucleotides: TGTGCCTGGAGTATAGGGACGGGGAACACTGAAGCTTTCTTT. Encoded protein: CAWSIGTGNTEAFF. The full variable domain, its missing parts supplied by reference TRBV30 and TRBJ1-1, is SQTIHQWPATLVQPVGSPLSLECTVEGTSNPNLYWYRQAAGRGLQLLFYSVGIGQISSEVPQNLSASRPQDRQFILSSKKLLLSDSGFYLCAWSIGTGNTEAFFGQGTRLTVV.

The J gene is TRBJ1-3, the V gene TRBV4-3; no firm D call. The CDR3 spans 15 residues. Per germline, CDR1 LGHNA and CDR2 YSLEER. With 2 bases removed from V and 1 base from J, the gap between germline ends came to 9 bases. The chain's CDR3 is CASSQLVDSGNTIYF. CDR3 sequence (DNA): TGCGCCAGCAGCCAACTGGTAGATTCTGGAAACACCATATATTTT.

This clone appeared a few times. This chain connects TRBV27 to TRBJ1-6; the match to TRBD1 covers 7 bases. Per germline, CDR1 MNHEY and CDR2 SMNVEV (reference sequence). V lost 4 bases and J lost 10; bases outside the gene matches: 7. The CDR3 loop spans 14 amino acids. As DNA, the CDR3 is TGTGCCAGCAGTTCAACAGGGGCCCTATCACCCCTCCACTTT. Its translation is CASSSTGALSPLHF.

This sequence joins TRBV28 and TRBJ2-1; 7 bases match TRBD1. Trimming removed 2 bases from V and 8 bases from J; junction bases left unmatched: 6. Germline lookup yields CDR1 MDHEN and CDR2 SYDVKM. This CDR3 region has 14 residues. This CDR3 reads CASSLPTGFDEQFF. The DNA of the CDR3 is TGTGCCAGCAGTTTACCGACAGGGTTCGATGAGCAGTTCTTC.

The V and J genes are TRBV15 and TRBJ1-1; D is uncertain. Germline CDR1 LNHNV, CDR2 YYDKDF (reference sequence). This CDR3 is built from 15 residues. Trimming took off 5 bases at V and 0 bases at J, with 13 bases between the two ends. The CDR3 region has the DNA TGTGCCACCAGCGGAAACGCAGTCATGAACACTGAAGCTTTCTTT. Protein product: CATSGNAVMNTEAFF.

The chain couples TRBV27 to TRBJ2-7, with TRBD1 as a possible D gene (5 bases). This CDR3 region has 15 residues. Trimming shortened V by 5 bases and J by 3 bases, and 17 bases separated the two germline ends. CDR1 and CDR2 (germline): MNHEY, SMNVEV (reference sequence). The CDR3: CASSPAGLYLYEQYF. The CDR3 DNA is TGTGCCAGCAGTCCCGCAGGGTTATATCTCTACGAGCAGTACTTC.

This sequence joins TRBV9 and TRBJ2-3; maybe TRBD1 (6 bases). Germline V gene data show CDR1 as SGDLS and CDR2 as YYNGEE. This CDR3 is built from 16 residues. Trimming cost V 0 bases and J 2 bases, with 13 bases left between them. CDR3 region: CASSVDGGRVTDTQYF. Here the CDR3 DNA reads TGTGCCAGCAGCGTAGATGGGGGCAGGGTCACAGATACGCAGTATTTT.

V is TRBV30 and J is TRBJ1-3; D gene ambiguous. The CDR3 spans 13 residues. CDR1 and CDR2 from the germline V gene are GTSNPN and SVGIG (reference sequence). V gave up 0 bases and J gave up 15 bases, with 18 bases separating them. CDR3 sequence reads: CAWSVRQSAPAYF. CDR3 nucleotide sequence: TGTGCCTGGAGTGTAAGGCAATCGGCTCCTGCATATTTT. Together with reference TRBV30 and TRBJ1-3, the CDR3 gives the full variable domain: SQTIHQWPATLVQPVGSPLSLECTVEGTSNPNLYWYRQAAGRGLQLLFYSVGIGQISSEVPQNLSASRPQDRQFILSSKKLLLSDSGFYLCAWSVRQSAPAYFGEGSWLTVV.

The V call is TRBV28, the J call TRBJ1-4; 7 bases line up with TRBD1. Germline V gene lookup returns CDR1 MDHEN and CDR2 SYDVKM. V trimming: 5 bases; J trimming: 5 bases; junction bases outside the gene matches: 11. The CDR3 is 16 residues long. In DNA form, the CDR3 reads TGTGCCAGCAGTCCGCACCCCGCCAGGGGGAATGAAAAACTGTTTTTT. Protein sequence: CASSPHPARGNEKLFF.

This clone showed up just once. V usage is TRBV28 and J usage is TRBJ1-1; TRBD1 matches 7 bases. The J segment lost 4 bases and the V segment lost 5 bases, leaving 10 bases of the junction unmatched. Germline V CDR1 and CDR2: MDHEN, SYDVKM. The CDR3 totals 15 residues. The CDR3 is CASSPQTGSGTEAFF. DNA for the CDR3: TGTGCCAGCAGTCCTCAGACAGGGTCAGGCACTGAAGCTTTCTTT.

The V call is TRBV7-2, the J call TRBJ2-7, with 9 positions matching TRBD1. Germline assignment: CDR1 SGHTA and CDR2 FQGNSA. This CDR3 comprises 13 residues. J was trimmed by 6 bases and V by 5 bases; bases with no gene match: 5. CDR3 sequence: CASSTEDRGEQYF. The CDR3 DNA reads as TGTGCCAGCAGCACCGAGGACAGGGGCGAGCAGTACTTC.

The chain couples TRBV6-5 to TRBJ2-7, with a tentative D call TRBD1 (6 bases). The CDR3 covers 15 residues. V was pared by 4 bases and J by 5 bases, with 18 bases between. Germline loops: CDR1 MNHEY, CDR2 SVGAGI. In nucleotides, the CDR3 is TGTGCCAGCAGTTCCATACAGGGACAATACAACGAGCAGTACTTC. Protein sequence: CASSSIQGQYNEQYF.

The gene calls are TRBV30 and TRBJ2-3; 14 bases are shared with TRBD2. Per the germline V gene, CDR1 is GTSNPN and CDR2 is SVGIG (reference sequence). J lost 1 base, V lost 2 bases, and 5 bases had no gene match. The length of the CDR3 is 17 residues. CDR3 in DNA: TGTGCCTGGAGTTTAGGACTAGCGGGAGGTCGCACAGATACGCAGTATTTT. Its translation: CAWSLGLAGGRTDTQYF.

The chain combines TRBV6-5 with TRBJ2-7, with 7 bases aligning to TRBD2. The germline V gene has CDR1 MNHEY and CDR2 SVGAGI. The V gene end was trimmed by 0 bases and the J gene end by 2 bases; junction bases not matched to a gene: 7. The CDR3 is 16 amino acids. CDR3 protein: CASSYSPSGNTYEQYF. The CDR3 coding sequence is TGTGCCAGCAGTTACTCCCCTAGCGGTAATACCTACGAGCAGTACTTC.

The CDR3 loop reads CASSRGLAGEAFF. The CDR3 bases are TGCGCCAGCAGCCGCGGACTTGCTGGTGAAGCTTTCTTT. V and J are TRBV4-3 and TRBJ1-1, with D hard to call. Germline V gene lookup returns CDR1 LGHNA and CDR2 YSLEER. The CDR3 loop spans 13 amino acids. V was pared by 4 bases and J by 7 bases, with 13 bases between.

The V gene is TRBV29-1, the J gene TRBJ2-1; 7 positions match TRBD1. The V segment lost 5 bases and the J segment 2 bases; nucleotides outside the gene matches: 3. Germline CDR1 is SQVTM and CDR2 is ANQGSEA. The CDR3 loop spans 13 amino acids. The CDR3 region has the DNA TGCAGCGTTAGGACAGGTGCCTACAATGAGCAGTTCTTC. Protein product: CSVRTGAYNEQFF.

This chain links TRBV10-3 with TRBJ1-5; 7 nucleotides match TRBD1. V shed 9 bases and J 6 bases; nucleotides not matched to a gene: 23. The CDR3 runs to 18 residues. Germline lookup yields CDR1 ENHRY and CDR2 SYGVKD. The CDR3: CAIRKPATGAPACQPQHF. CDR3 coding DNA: TGTGCCATAAGGAAACCGGCTACAGGGGCCCCTGCCTGTCAGCCCCAGCATTTT.

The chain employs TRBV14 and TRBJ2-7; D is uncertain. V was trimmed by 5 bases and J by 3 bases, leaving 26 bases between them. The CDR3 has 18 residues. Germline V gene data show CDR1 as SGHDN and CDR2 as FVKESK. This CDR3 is CASSITPALGPLNYEQYF. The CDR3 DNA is TGTGCCAGCAGCATCACCCCCGCCTTGGGCCCTCTTAACTACGAGCAGTACTTC.

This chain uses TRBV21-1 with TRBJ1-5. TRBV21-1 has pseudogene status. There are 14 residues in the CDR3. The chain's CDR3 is CTRHPRISNQPQHF. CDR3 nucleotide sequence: TGTACCCGCCACCCTAGGATTAGCAATCAGCCCCAGCATTTT.